This T cell receptor beta chain was retrieved from a study of blood T cell repertoires in COVID-19. Study-wide context: Samples representing acute and convalescent COVID-19 were sourced from the United States, Italy and Spain. From T cells, B-cell-depleted T cells, or PBMCs came the material, which was cDNA or gDNA.

Clones were sequenced by immunoSEQ multiplex PCR, and TCRdb holds only the in-frame ones, with some missing. This sample has approximately 300,000 clones, with more than 80% found just once. The clonotype comes from a man younger than 35 who had recovered from COVID-19. Specimen: peripheral blood.

CDR3 residues: CASSSGQGISDTQYF. CDR3 nucleotides: TGTGCCAGCAGTTCGGGACAGGGCATTTCAGATACGCAGTATTTT. This chain joins TRBV28 and TRBJ2-3; 9 bases align to TRBD1. Germline V gives CDR1 MDHEN, CDR2 SYDVKM. The CDR3 has 15 amino acids. Trimming removed 4 bases from V and 4 bases from J; junction bases left unmatched: 6.